What follows are 2 T cell receptor beta chains derived from one specimen sequenced in a study of CD8 T cells in ankylosing spondylitis. A single record per CDR3 protein comes from TCRdb applying MiXCR to the 5' RACE reads. This sample has 150,000 or so distinct CDR3 sequences, with approximately 20% found just once. The sequencing sample was made of blood, either unsorted or a sorted T cell fraction (not recorded which). The receptors shown here come from a male donor with ankylosing spondylitis or in good health (not recorded which).

This clonotype has at least ten counts. The chain is built from TRBV12-3 or TRBV12-4 and TRBJ2-3, with TRBD2 as a possible D gene (5 bases). The CDR3 extends over 13 amino acids. Trimming pared 6 bases from V and 4 bases from J, leaving 11 bases between. The CDR3 loop is CASSPGISDTQYF. In nucleotides, the CDR3 is TGTGCCAGCAGCCCCGGGATTTCAGATACGCAGTATTTT.

J is TRBJ1-4 and V is TRBV2; possibly TRBD1 for D (6 bases). V lost 6 bases and J lost 5, with 19 bases in between. CDR3 length: 16 residues. Germline V CDR1 and CDR2: SNHLY, FYNNEI. The CDR3 nucleotides read TGTGCCAGCAGCATGGAGGGCGGGGGCGGGAATGAAAAACTGTTTTTT. This codes for CASSMEGGGGNEKLFF.